Listed below are T cell receptor beta chains from one sample, sequenced in a study of OX40 agonist ivuxolimab in advanced cancers. TCRdb's copy holds only in-frame clones and misses some; the assay was immunoSEQ multiplex PCR. The sample lists roughly 40,000 clones, 85% to 90% seen once, with roughly 4.5% in the top ten. This specimen was CD4+ or CD8+ T cells sorted from blood, taken in a trial of the OX40 agonist ivuxolimab. These receptor sequences come from an adult with an advanced solid tumor such as melanoma, head and neck, liver or kidney cancer. The CDR3 runs from the conserved cysteine through the conserved F or W. Each record gives: J gene, D gene, V gene, clone size, CDR3 protein, CDR3 DNA. D genes are given only for firm matches. Size is omitted from some rows. Given values are once, few, many or a class for expanded clones.

J gene: TRBJ1-6
D gene: NA
V gene: TRBV28
clone size: few
CDR3 protein: CASRSWGEYSPLHF
CDR3 DNA: TGTGCCAGCAGATCCTGGGGAGAGTATTCACCCCTCCACTTT

J gene: TRBJ2-5
D gene: TRBD2
V gene: TRBV5-1
clone size: NA
CDR3 protein: CASGLAGEETQYF
CDR3 DNA: TGCGCCAGCGGTCTAGCGGGAGAAGAGACCCAGTACTTC

J gene: TRBJ2-3
D gene: TRBD2
V gene: TRBV7-2
clone size: once
CDR3 protein: CASSLDGLAGSTDTQYF
CDR3 DNA: TGTGCCAGCAGCTTAGACGGACTAGCGGGTAGCACAGATACGCAGTATTTT

J gene: TRBJ1-2
D gene: NA
V gene: TRBV2
clone size: NA
CDR3 protein: CASTGGRIGYTF
CDR3 DNA: TGTGCCAGCACCGGGGGGCGGATCGGCTACACCTTC

J gene: TRBJ1-1
D gene: NA
V gene: TRBV28
clone size: NA
CDR3 protein: CASTIGGVDTEAFF
CDR3 DNA: TGTGCCAGCACCATAGGGGGGGTGGACACTGAAGCTTTCTTT

J gene: TRBJ1-5
D gene: NA
V gene: TRBV19
clone size: NA
CDR3 protein: CASSVTINQPQHF
CDR3 DNA: TGTGCCAGTAGCGTGACCATCAATCAGCCCCAGCATTTT

J gene: TRBJ2-5
D gene: TRBD2
V gene: TRBV28
clone size: NA
CDR3 protein: CASRQRGETQYF
CDR3 DNA: TGTGCTTCCCGACAGCGGGGAGAGACCCAGTACTTC

J gene: TRBJ2-2
D gene: NA
V gene: TRBV9
clone size: NA
CDR3 protein: CASSGQKANTGELFF
CDR3 DNA: TGTGCCAGCAGCGGTCAGAAGGCGAACACCGGGGAGCTGTTTTTT

J gene: TRBJ1-4
D gene: NA
V gene: TRBV5-1
clone size: NA
CDR3 protein: CASSSAGDTNEKLFF
CDR3 DNA: TGCGCCAGCAGCTCGGCGGGAGACACTAATGAAAAACTGTTTTTT

J gene: TRBJ1-4
D gene: NA
V gene: TRBV7-9
clone size: NA
CDR3 protein: CASSLMATNEKLFF
CDR3 DNA: TGTGCCAGCAGCTTAATGGCAACTAATGAAAAACTGTTTTTT

J gene: TRBJ2-2
D gene: TRBD1
V gene: TRBV11-1
clone size: NA
CDR3 protein: CASSLGTGFGTGELFF
CDR3 DNA: TGTGCCAGCAGCTTAGGGACAGGGTTCGGGACCGGGGAGCTGTTTTTT

J gene: TRBJ2-7
D gene: NA
V gene: TRBV19
clone size: NA
CDR3 protein: CASSSQGGPYEQYF
CDR3 DNA: TGTGCCAGTAGTTCTCAGGGTGGCCCCTACGAGCAGTACTTC

J gene: TRBJ1-4
D gene: NA
V gene: TRBV15
clone size: NA
CDR3 protein: CATSKGQGRNEKLFF
CDR3 DNA: TGTGCCACCAGCAAGGGGCAGGGGCGTAATGAAAAACTGTTTTTT

J gene: TRBJ1-2
D gene: TRBD1
V gene: TRBV29-1
clone size: NA
CDR3 protein: CSVRDSGNYGYTF
CDR3 DNA: TGCAGCGTCCGGGACAGCGGTAACTATGGCTACACCTTC

J gene: TRBJ2-7
D gene: TRBD2
V gene: TRBV10-3
clone size: NA
CDR3 protein: CAISRTSGRAGYEQYF
CDR3 DNA: TGTGCCATCAGCAGGACTAGCGGGAGGGCCGGTTACGAGCAGTACTTC

J gene: TRBJ2-5
D gene: TRBD2
V gene: TRBV18
clone size: NA
CDR3 protein: CASSAGLAGGQGTQYF
CDR3 DNA: TGTGCCAGCTCAGCCGGACTAGCGGGAGGACAAGGGACCCAGTACTTC

J gene: TRBJ2-4
D gene: NA
V gene: TRBV19
clone size: NA
CDR3 protein: CASSQGLIRTDKNIQYF
CDR3 DNA: TGTGCCAGTTCGCAGGGATTAATCCGTACCGACAAAAACATTCAGTACTTC

J gene: TRBJ2-7
D gene: TRBD2
V gene: TRBV18
clone size: NA
CDR3 protein: CASSSGLADEQYF
CDR3 DNA: TGTGCCAGCTCATCGGGACTAGCGGACGAGCAGTACTTC

J gene: TRBJ2-2
D gene: TRBD2
V gene: TRBV29-1
clone size: once
CDR3 protein: CSVPKLRTSSRNTGELLF
CDR3 DNA: TGCAGCGTGCCGAAACTCCGGACTAGCAGTAGGAACACCGGGGAGCTGCTTTTT

J gene: TRBJ2-3
D gene: NA
V gene: TRBV5-6
clone size: NA
CDR3 protein: CASSFSVHSDTQYF
CDR3 DNA: TGTGCCAGCAGCTTTAGTGTTCATTCAGATACGCAGTATTTT

J gene: TRBJ1-1
D gene: NA
V gene: TRBV19
clone size: NA
CDR3 protein: CASSILASLNTEAFF
CDR3 DNA: TGTGCCAGTAGTATCTTGGCTTCACTGAACACTGAAGCTTTCTTT

J gene: TRBJ1-1
D gene: NA
V gene: TRBV7-2
clone size: NA
CDR3 protein: CASSLADTAVRTEAFF
CDR3 DNA: TGTGCCAGCAGCTTAGCGGATACAGCAGTGAGGACTGAAGCTTTCTTT

J gene: TRBJ1-1
D gene: NA
V gene: TRBV11-2
clone size: NA
CDR3 protein: CASNLRGRNTEAFF
CDR3 DNA: TGTGCCAGCAACTTGCGGGGGCGGAACACTGAAGCTTTCTTT

J gene: TRBJ2-2
D gene: NA
V gene: TRBV6-5
clone size: NA
CDR3 protein: CASSSIPVGELFF
CDR3 DNA: TGTGCCAGCAGTTCCATTCCTGTCGGGGAGCTGTTTTTT

J gene: TRBJ1-3
D gene: NA
V gene: TRBV7-2
clone size: NA
CDR3 protein: CASSSPGPLANTIYF
CDR3 DNA: TGTGCCAGCAGCTCCCCCGGACCCCTAGCAAACACCATATATTTT

J gene: TRBJ1-2
D gene: TRBD1
V gene: TRBV5-1
clone size: NA
CDR3 protein: CASSLGQGSSYGYTF
CDR3 DNA: TGCGCCAGCAGCTTGGGACAGGGCTCCAGCTATGGCTACACCTTC

J gene: TRBJ2-1
D gene: NA
V gene: TRBV18
clone size: NA
CDR3 protein: CASSPSRDPVGQFF
CDR3 DNA: TGTGCCAGCTCACCGTCCCGGGACCCGGTTGGTCAGTTCTTC

J gene: TRBJ1-3
D gene: NA
V gene: TRBV6-5
clone size: NA
CDR3 protein: CASSYSREAGNTIYF
CDR3 DNA: TGTGCCAGCAGTTACTCAAGGGAAGCTGGAAACACCATATATTTT

J gene: TRBJ2-7
D gene: TRBD1
V gene: TRBV4-3
clone size: NA
CDR3 protein: CASSQQGAGYEQYF
CDR3 DNA: TGCGCCAGCAGCCAACAGGGGGCGGGCTACGAGCAGTACTTC

J gene: TRBJ2-7
D gene: NA
V gene: TRBV7-2
clone size: NA
CDR3 protein: CASSLAQIENYEQYF
CDR3 DNA: TGTGCCAGCAGCTTAGCGCAGATAGAAAACTACGAGCAGTACTTC

J gene: TRBJ1-1
D gene: NA
V gene: TRBV10-3
clone size: NA
CDR3 protein: CAISESTIMNTEAFF
CDR3 DNA: TGTGCCATCAGTGAGTCGACTATCATGAACACTGAAGCTTTCTTT

J gene: TRBJ2-5
D gene: NA
V gene: TRBV11-2
clone size: NA
CDR3 protein: CASSFSEETQYF
CDR3 DNA: TGTGCCAGCAGCTTTTCCGAAGAGACCCAGTACTTC

J gene: TRBJ2-7
D gene: TRBD1
V gene: TRBV11-1
clone size: NA
CDR3 protein: CASSLARDRVSYEQYF
CDR3 DNA: TGTGCCAGCAGCTTAGCCAGGGACAGGGTGTCCTACGAGCAGTACTTC

J gene: TRBJ2-7
D gene: TRBD2
V gene: TRBV2
clone size: NA
CDR3 protein: CASSKEAGGSYEQYF
CDR3 DNA: TGTGCCAGCAGTAAGGAAGCGGGGGGGTCCTACGAGCAGTACTTC

J gene: TRBJ1-5
D gene: NA
V gene: TRBV5-5
clone size: few
CDR3 protein: CASSLGTYSNQPQHF
CDR3 DNA: TGTGCCAGCAGCTTGGGGACTTATAGCAATCAGCCCCAGCATTTT

J gene: TRBJ1-6
D gene: NA
V gene: TRBV5-4
clone size: NA
CDR3 protein: CASSSIRDGYNSPLHF
CDR3 DNA: TGTGCCAGCAGCTCAATCCGGGACGGGTATAATTCACCCCTCCACTTT

J gene: TRBJ2-4
D gene: NA
V gene: TRBV30
clone size: NA
CDR3 protein: CASGELGNIQYF
CDR3 DNA: TGTGCCTCGGGAGAGCTGGGGAACATTCAGTACTTC

J gene: TRBJ2-1
D gene: TRBD2
V gene: TRBV19
clone size: NA
CDR3 protein: CASEDSGGRYNEQFF
CDR3 DNA: TGTGCCAGTGAAGATAGCGGGGGACGATACAATGAGCAGTTCTTC

J gene: TRBJ1-2
D gene: NA
V gene: TRBV4-2
clone size: NA
CDR3 protein: CASSQAGSGPSNYGYTF
CDR3 DNA: TGTGCCAGCAGCCAAGCTGGGTCAGGCCCGTCTAACTATGGCTACACCTTC

J gene: TRBJ2-1
D gene: TRBD2
V gene: TRBV5-4
clone size: NA
CDR3 protein: CASSLMTSGGNEQFF
CDR3 DNA: TGTGCCAGCAGCTTGATGACTAGCGGAGGCAATGAGCAGTTCTTC

J gene: TRBJ2-7
D gene: NA
V gene: TRBV28
clone size: NA
CDR3 protein: CAGQSRGYEQYF
CDR3 DNA: TGTGCCGGACAATCGCGGGGCTACGAGCAGTACTTC

J gene: TRBJ2-5
D gene: NA
V gene: TRBV18
clone size: NA
CDR3 protein: CASSERNSGLETQYF
CDR3 DNA: TGTGCCAGCTCCGAGAGGAACAGTGGCTTAGAGACCCAGTACTTC

J gene: TRBJ1-2
D gene: NA
V gene: TRBV2
clone size: NA
CDR3 protein: CASSVRTENGYTF
CDR3 DNA: TGTGCCAGCAGTGTAAGGACGGAGAATGGCTACACCTTC

J gene: TRBJ1-2
D gene: NA
V gene: TRBV10-2
clone size: once
CDR3 protein: CASSESPRVYGYTF
CDR3 DNA: TGCGCCAGCAGTGAGAGTCCTCGTGTCTATGGCTACACCTTC

J gene: TRBJ2-1
D gene: NA
V gene: TRBV7-9
clone size: NA
CDR3 protein: CASSPPTGTYNEQFF
CDR3 DNA: TGTGCCAGCAGCCCTCCAACAGGGACCTACAATGAGCAGTTCTTC

J gene: TRBJ1-2
D gene: NA
V gene: TRBV15
clone size: NA
CDR3 protein: CATSTMGGGYGYTF
CDR3 DNA: TGTGCCACCAGCACGATGGGGGGTGGCTATGGCTACACCTTC

J gene: TRBJ2-3
D gene: NA
V gene: TRBV6-6
clone size: once
CDR3 protein: CASSAQWDTQYF
CDR3 DNA: TGTGCCAGCAGTGCCCAGTGGGATACGCAGTATTTT

J gene: TRBJ2-7
D gene: TRBD1
V gene: TRBV19
clone size: NA
CDR3 protein: CASSLGQGLSYEQYF
CDR3 DNA: TGTGCCAGTAGCTTGGGACAGGGGCTCTCCTACGAGCAGTACTTC